This T cell receptor beta chain derives from a study of blood T cells in healthy people across ages. Study in general: With template switching, about one barcoded beta molecule was captured per two T cells. Notes on the study in general: Diversity of TCR beta per million T cells declined in a roughly linear way with age. There was a strong correlation between TCR beta diversity and naive T cell percentage. The authors considered diversity estimates from one million T cells to be underestimates.

Alongside a J-beta primer mix, a sample-barcoded 5' primer served in a second PCR lasting 7 to 11 cycles. TCRdb passed the 5' RACE reads through MiXCR, listing each CDR3 protein once. The sample has some 920,000 distinct CDR3 sequences, about 53% seen once. This clonotype came up a few times. The antigen is not known. The CDR3 contains 14 residues. CDR1 and CDR2 (germline): ENHRY, SYGVKD. V shed 0 bases and J shed 3 bases, with 8 bases lying between them. The TCR was taken from a woman aged 60-75 years in good health. The gene calls are TRBV10-3 and TRBJ2-5, with D uncertain. Input material: blood. The CDR3 here is CAISESKLEETQYF. The CDR3 nucleotides read TGTGCCATCAGTGAGTCGAAGCTAGAAGAGACCCAGTACTTC.